This TCR beta chain appears in the sequencing data of a study of long-term antiretroviral therapy in people with HIV. Overall study results and limits: When set beside controls, HIV repertoires had CDR3 length ranges that were narrower.

The assay, immunoSEQ v3.0, was run at survey level. The table came from immunoSEQ multiplex PCR; TCRdb's copy has only in-frame clones and leaves some out. Here the sample spans about 33,000 clones, approximately 80% being singletons. The study drew at least one pre-ART and at least two post-ART PBMC samples from every donor. CDR1 SGHVS and CDR2 FQNEAQ come from the germline V gene. The CDR3 runs 14 residues. Trimming took off 1 base at V and 6 bases at J, with 12 bases between the two ends. A few counts support this clone. Its cognate antigen is unknown. The gene calls are TRBV7-8 and TRBJ1-2; tentatively, D is TRBD1 (5 bases). This sample comprised unsorted PBMCs, obtained 2 years after starting antiretroviral therapy. The receptor was isolated from a woman between 50 and 59 years old with HIV. CDR3 DNA sequence: TGTGCCAGCAGCTTAGTCCAGGGAGGCCATGGCTACACCTTC. Amino acid sequence: CASSLVQGGHGYTF.